This T cell receptor (beta chain) was recorded in a study of blood T cells in healthy people across ages. Points from the study as a whole: Those diversity estimates obtained from one million T cells were thought to be underestimates.

A J-beta primer mix and a sample-barcoded 5' primer were used in a second PCR of roughly 7 to 12 cycles. Each TCR beta cDNA got a 12-nucleotide random molecular identifier. TCRdb recomputed calls from the 5' RACE reads with MiXCR, one row per CDR3 protein. The sample lists 2 million or so distinct CDR3 sequences, roughly 52% occurring once. Russia was home to the donors, healthy Caucasian individuals aged about 6 to 90. In its sample, this clonotype was seen a few times. The antigen is undetermined. The V end lost 8 bases, the J end lost 3 bases, and 11 bases lay between the germline ends. From germline, CDR1 is MNHEY and CDR2 SVGEGT. This CDR3 is 12 amino acids long.

Sequenced: blood. The chain is built from TRBV6-2 or TRBV6-3 and TRBJ2-7; unclear D gene. The TCR originated in a woman aged 40 to 50 in good health. CDR3: CASGVFYYEQYF. Here the CDR3 DNA reads TGTGCCAGCGGGGTTTTCTACTACGAGCAGTACTTC.